This section outlines one T cell receptor (beta chain) sequence together with its context. The antigen is undetermined. The data derive from a study of human T cells and chemical hapten exposure. Looking at the study overall: The patients, most of them female, presented with alopecia areata, totalis or universalis. Study-wide results and limits: Controls formed significantly fewer large CDR3 similarity clusters than expanded TCRs did. Patch test score showed a positive correlation with PT1 expanded TCR counts.

The time point is: patch test 1, 2 weeks after DPC sensitization. Treatment in this sample: therapeutic diphenylcyclopropenone sensitization with weekly scalp DPC. Library preparation tagged each individual cDNA molecule with a unique molecular identifier. TCRdb fed the RACE reads into MiXCR, producing one record per CDR3 protein. The sample contains about 110,000 distinct CDR3 sequences, roughly 11% of which appear only once. The CDR3 extends over 16 amino acids. This rearrangement joins TRBV21-1 to TRBJ1-1. TRBV21-1 is flagged as a pseudogene. This sequence was found in a woman between 40 and 55 years old with alopecia areata. Some clones in this sample may be carry-over from other donors' samples. The sequencing here drew on whole blood, taken in connection with sensitization to the hapten diphenylcyclopropenone (DPC). The CDR3 sequence: CASSKVGPPQNTEAFF. CDR3 nucleotide sequence: TGTGCCAGCAGCAAAGTAGGTCCACCCCAGAACACTGAAGCTTTCTTT.